One sample yielded the 3 T cell receptor beta chains listed below, sequenced in a study of T cell responses to AZD1222 COVID-19 vaccine. Method: immunoSEQ multiplex PCR; TCRdb's copy keeps in-frame clones and lacks some. The sample includes under 150,000 clones, approximately 87% of them seen just once. The material was peripheral blood, obtained on day 0 of AZD1222 vaccination. These TCRs come from an adult in good health.

V gene TRBV9 combines with J gene TRBJ2-1; D unresolved. The CDR3 is 14 amino acids. CDR1 SGDLS and CDR2 YYNGEE come from the germline V gene. V lost 4 bases and J lost 3, with 11 bases in between. The CDR3 reads CASSRTGFYNEQFF. CDR3 sequence (DNA): TGTGCCAGCAGCAGAACCGGGTTCTACAATGAGCAGTTCTTC. The whole variable domain, filled in from reference TRBV9 and TRBJ2-1, reads DSGVTQTPKHLITATGQRVTLRCSPRSGDLSVYWYQQSLDQGLQFLIQYYNGEERAKGNILERFSAQQFPDLHSELNLSSLELGDSALYFCASSRTGFYNEQFFGPGTRLTVL.

CDR3 amino acids: CASSKGTGAGELFF. In nucleotides, the CDR3 is TGTGCCAGCAGCAAGGGGACGGGAGCCGGGGAGCTGTTTTTT. The chain carries TRBV7-3 and TRBJ2-2; perhaps TRBD2 as D (6 bases). Trimming removed 5 bases from V and 6 bases from J, with 13 bases in between. CDR1 is SGHTA, CDR2 FQGTGA, per germline. This CDR3 spans 14 amino acids.

CDR3 nucleotides: TGTGCCAGCAGCGCGTTACCGGGACACCTTATGGGCACTGAAGCTTTCTTT. It translates to CASSALPGHLMGTEAFF. The chain combines TRBV14 with TRBJ1-1; a possible D gene is TRBD1 (6 bases). The CDR3 sequence is 17 residues long. In germline, CDR1 is SGHDN, CDR2 FVKESK. Trimming took off 5 bases at V and 4 bases at J, with 23 bases between the two ends. Full variable domain (outside the CDR3, taken from reference TRBV14 and TRBJ1-1): EAGVTQFPSHSVIEKGQTVTLRCDPISGHDNLYWYRRVMGKEIKFLLHFVKESKQDESGMPNNRFLAERTGGTYSTLKVQPAELEDSGVYFCASSALPGHLMGTEAFFGQGTRLTVV.